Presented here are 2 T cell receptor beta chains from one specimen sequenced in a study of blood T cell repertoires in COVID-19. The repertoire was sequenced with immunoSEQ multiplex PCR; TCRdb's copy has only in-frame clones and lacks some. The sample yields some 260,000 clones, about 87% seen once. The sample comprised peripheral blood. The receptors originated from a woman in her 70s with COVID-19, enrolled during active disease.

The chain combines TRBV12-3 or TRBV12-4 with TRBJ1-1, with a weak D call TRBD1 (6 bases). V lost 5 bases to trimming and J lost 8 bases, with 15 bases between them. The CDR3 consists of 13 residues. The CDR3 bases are TGTGCCAGCAGTCAGGGGTTAGATTTAGAAGCTTTCTTT. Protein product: CASSQGLDLEAFF.

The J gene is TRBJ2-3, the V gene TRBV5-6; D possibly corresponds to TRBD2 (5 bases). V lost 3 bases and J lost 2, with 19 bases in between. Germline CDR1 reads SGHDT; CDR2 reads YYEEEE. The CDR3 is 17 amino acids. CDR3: CASSSLSKREITDTQYF. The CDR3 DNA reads TGTGCCAGCAGCTCTCTAAGTAAAAGGGAGATCACAGATACGCAGTATTTT.